This TCR beta chain was documented in a study of OX40 agonist ivuxolimab in advanced cancers. Study background: A history of anti-PD-1, anti-PD-L1 or anti-CTLA-4 therapy was acceptable, and approximately 40% had some. Points from the study as a whole: Some patients who did not respond also had low normalized T-cell clonal expansion.

TCRdb keeps only in-frame clones here, not all; method: immunoSEQ multiplex PCR. Of fewer than 25,000 clones in the sample, 84% were seen once. A word on this clone: The antigen remains undetermined.

The CDR3 covers 14 residues. The ends lost 1 base at V and 9 bases at J; junction bases unmatched: 4. Germline V CDR1 and CDR2: SGHAT, FQNNGV. Autoimmune disease history or systemic immunosuppression led to patients being barred. This receptor was taken from an adult with an advanced solid tumor such as melanoma, head and neck, liver or kidney cancer. Sequenced material: CD4+ or CD8+ T cells sorted from blood, taken in a trial of the OX40 agonist ivuxolimab. The chain recombines TRBV11-2 with TRBJ2-1, with 9 nucleotides matching TRBD2. This chain's CDR3 is CASSLVALAGEQFF. CDR3 sequence (DNA): TGTGCCAGCAGCTTAGTAGCACTAGCGGGTGAGCAGTTCTTC.